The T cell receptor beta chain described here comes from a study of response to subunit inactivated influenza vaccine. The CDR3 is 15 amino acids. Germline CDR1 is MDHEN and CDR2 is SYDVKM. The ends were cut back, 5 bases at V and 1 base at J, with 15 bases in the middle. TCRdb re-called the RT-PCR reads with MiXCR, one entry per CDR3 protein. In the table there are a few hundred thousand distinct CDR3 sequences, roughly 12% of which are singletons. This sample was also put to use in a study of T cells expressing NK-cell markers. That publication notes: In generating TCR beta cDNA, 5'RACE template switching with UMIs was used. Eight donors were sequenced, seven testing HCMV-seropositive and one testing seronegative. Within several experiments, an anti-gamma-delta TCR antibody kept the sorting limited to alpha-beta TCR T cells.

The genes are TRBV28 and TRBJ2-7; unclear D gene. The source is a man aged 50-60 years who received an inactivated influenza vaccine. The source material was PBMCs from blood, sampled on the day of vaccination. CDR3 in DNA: TGTGCCAGCAGTCCGCCTCGGTCAGGATCCTACGAGCAGTACTTC. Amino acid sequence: CASSPPRSGSYEQYF.